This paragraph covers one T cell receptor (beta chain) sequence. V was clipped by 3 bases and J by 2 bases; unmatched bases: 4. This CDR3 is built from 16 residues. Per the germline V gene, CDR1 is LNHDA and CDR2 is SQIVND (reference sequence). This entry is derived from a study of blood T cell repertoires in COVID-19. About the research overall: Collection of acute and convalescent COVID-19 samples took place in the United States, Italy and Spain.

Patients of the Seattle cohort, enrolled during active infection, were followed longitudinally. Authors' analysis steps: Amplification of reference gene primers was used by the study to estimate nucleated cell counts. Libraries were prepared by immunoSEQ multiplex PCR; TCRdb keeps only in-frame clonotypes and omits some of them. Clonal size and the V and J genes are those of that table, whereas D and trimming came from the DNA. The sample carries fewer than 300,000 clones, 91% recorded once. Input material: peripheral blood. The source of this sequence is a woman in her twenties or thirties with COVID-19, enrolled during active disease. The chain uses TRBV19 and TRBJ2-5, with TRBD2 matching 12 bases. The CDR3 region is CASSITSGRKQETQYF. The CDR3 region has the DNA TGTGCCAGTAGTATCACTAGCGGGAGGAAACAAGAGACCCAGTACTTC.